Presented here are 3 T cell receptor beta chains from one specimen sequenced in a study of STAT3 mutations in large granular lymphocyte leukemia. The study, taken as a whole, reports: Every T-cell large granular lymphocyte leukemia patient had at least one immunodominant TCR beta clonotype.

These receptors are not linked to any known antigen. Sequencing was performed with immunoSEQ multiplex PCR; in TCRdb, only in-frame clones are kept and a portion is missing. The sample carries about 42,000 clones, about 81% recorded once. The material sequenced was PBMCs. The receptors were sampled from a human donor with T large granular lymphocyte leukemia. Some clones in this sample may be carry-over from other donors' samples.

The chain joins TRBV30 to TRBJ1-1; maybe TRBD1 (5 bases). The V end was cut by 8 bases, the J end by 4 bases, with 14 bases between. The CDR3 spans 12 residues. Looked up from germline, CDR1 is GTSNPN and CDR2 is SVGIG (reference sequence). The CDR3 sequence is CALRQGPTEAFF. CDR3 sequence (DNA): TGTGCCCTCAGGCAGGGTCCCACTGAAGCTTTCTTT.

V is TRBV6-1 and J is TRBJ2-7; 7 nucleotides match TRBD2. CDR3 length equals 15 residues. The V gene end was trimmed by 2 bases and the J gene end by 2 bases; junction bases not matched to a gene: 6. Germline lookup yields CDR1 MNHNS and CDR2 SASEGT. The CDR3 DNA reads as TGTGCCAGCAGTGAACTAGCGGCACGCCCCTACGAGCAGTACTTC. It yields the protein CASSELAARPYEQYF.

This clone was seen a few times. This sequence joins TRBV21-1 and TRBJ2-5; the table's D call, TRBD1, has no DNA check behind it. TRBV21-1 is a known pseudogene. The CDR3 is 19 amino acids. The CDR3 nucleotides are TGTGCCAGCAGCAAAGATCACTGTTGGGGGACAGGGTGGCAAGAGACCCAGTACTTC. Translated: CASSKDHCWGTGWQETQYF.